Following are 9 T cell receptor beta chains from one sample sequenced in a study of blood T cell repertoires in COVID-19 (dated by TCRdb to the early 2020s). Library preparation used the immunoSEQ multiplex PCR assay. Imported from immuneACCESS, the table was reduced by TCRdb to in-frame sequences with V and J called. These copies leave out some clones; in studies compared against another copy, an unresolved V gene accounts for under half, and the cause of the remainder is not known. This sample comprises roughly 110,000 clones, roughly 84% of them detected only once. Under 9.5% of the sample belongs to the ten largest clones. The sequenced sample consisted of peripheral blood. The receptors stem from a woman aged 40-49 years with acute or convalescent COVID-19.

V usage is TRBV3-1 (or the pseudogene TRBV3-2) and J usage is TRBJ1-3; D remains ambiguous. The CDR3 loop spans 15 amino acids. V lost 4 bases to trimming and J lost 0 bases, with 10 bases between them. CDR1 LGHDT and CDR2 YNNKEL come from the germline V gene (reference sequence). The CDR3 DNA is TGTGCCAGCAGCCCAAGAGGAGCCTCTGGAAACACCATATATTTT. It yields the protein CASSPRGASGNTIYF.

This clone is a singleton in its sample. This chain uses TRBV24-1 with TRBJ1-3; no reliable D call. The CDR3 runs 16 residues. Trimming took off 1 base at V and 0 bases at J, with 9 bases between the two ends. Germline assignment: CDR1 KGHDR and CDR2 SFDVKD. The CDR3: CATSDFEKYSGNTIYF. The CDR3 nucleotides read TGTGCCACCAGTGATTTCGAGAAATACTCTGGAAACACCATATATTTT.

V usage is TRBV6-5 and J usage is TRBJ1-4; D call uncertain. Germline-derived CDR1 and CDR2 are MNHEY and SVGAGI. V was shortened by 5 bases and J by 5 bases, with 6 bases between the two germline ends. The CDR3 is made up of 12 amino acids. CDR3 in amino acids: CASSQRNEKLFF. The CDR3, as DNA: TGTGCCAGCAGTCAGCGAAATGAAAAACTGTTTTTT.

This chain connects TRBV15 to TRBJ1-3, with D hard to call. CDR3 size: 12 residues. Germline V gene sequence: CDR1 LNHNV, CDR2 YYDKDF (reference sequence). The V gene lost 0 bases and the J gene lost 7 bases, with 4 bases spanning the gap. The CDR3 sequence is CATSRDMNTIYF. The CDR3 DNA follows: TGTGCCACCAGCAGAGATATGAACACCATATATTTT.

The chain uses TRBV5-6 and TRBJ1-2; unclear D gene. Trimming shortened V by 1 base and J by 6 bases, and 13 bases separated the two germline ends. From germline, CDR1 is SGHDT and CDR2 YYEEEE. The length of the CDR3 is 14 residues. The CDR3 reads CASSLSYEGNGYTF. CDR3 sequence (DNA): TGTGCCAGCAGCTTGTCGTACGAGGGAAATGGCTACACCTTC.

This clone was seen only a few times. The CDR3 is CASSRRGETGELFF. The CDR3, as DNA: TGTGCCAGCAGCCGGCGGGGGGAAACCGGGGAGCTGTTTTTT. J is TRBJ2-2 and V is TRBV3-1 (or the pseudogene TRBV3-2); TRBD2 aligns across 8 bases. The germline CDR1 and CDR2 sequences are LGHDT and YNNKEL (reference sequence). The V gene end was trimmed by 4 bases and the J gene end by 5 bases; junction bases not matched to a gene: 3. The CDR3 loop spans 14 amino acids.

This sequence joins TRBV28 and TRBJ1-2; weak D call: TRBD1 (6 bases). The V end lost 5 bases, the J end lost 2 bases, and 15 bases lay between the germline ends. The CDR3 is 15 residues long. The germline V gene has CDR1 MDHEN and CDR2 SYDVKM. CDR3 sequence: CASSTTGRWNYGYTF. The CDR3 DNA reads TGTGCCAGCAGTACCACAGGGCGGTGGAACTATGGCTACACCTTC.

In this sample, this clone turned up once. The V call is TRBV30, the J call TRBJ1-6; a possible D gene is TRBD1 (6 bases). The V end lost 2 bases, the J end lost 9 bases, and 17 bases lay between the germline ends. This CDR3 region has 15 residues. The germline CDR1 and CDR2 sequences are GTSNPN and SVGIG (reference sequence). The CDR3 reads CAWSQGRGGSSPLHF. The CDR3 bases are TGTGCCTGGAGTCAGGGAAGGGGGGGGAGTTCACCCCTCCACTTT.

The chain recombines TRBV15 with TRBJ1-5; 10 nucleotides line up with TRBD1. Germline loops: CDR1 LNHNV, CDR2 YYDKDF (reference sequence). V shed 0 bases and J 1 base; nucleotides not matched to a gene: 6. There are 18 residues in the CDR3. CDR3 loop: CATSREGAGQGSNQPQHF. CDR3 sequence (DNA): TGTGCCACCAGCAGAGAAGGGGCGGGACAGGGGAGCAATCAGCCCCAGCATTTT.